The entry below gives a single T cell receptor (beta chain) sequence along with its context. This clone counts as medium-sized (0.01 to 0.1%). Its antigen is unknown. The record has no base qualities; no much larger clone is one base away. This sample is drawn from a study of metastatic and nonmetastatic thyroid tumors (dated by TCRdb to 2020 to 2022). About the full investigation: For patients with malignant and with benign thyroid disease, the researchers compared repertoires between peripheral blood samples and tumor or nodule tissue samples.

No treatment had been received by any patient before thyroid surgery. Using T-cell receptor beta sequencing, the researchers looked back retrospectively at clinical samples from patients, gathered between the early 2010s and the late 2010s. Results the study describes overall, beyond this receptor: In both blood and tumor samples, TCR beta diversity was reported to be significantly higher in malignant tumors than in benign nodules.

Library prep was done by PCR. Reads for this sample came from an Illumina HiSeq 4000. High-throughput sequencing was used to profile the TCR beta-chain CDR3 region of each patient. The authors processed their data as follows. A classifier to discriminate distant-metastatic papillary thyroid cancer patients was built from CDR3 differences across clinicopathological groups. The Shannon index was used to assess repertoire diversity, and the Morisita-Horn index was used to assess tumor-blood repertoire similarity. Starting from the raw public reads, TCRdb applied fastp trimming at Q25, assembled clones with MiXCR and retained in-frame beta chains. TCRdb, not the authors, supplied the V and J calls. This sample gives roughly 18,000 clones in total; approximately 30% of them show up just once. Around 20% of the sample is held by the ten biggest clonotypes. Measured from the cysteine to the phenylalanine, the CDR3 is 14 residues long. Only the CDR3 DNA is retained, 42 bases long and in frame from the first base. The germline V gene gives CDR1 as MNHEY and CDR2 as SVGEGT. From V the trimming removes 5 bases and from J it removes 6 bases, while the gene matches leave 9 bases of the junction unaccounted for.

The V gene is TRBV6-2 or TRBV6-3 and the J gene is TRBJ1-2; 7 nucleotides in the junction match TRBD1. The clonotype comes from a female donor with papillary thyroid cancer or a benign thyroid nodule (not recorded which). Some clones in this sample may be carry-over from other donors' samples. Specimen: adjacent normal tissue. This receptor carries the CDR3 CASSPTGENHGYTF. The sequenced DNA is TGTGCCAGCAGTCCCACAGGGGAGAACCATGGCTACACCTTC.